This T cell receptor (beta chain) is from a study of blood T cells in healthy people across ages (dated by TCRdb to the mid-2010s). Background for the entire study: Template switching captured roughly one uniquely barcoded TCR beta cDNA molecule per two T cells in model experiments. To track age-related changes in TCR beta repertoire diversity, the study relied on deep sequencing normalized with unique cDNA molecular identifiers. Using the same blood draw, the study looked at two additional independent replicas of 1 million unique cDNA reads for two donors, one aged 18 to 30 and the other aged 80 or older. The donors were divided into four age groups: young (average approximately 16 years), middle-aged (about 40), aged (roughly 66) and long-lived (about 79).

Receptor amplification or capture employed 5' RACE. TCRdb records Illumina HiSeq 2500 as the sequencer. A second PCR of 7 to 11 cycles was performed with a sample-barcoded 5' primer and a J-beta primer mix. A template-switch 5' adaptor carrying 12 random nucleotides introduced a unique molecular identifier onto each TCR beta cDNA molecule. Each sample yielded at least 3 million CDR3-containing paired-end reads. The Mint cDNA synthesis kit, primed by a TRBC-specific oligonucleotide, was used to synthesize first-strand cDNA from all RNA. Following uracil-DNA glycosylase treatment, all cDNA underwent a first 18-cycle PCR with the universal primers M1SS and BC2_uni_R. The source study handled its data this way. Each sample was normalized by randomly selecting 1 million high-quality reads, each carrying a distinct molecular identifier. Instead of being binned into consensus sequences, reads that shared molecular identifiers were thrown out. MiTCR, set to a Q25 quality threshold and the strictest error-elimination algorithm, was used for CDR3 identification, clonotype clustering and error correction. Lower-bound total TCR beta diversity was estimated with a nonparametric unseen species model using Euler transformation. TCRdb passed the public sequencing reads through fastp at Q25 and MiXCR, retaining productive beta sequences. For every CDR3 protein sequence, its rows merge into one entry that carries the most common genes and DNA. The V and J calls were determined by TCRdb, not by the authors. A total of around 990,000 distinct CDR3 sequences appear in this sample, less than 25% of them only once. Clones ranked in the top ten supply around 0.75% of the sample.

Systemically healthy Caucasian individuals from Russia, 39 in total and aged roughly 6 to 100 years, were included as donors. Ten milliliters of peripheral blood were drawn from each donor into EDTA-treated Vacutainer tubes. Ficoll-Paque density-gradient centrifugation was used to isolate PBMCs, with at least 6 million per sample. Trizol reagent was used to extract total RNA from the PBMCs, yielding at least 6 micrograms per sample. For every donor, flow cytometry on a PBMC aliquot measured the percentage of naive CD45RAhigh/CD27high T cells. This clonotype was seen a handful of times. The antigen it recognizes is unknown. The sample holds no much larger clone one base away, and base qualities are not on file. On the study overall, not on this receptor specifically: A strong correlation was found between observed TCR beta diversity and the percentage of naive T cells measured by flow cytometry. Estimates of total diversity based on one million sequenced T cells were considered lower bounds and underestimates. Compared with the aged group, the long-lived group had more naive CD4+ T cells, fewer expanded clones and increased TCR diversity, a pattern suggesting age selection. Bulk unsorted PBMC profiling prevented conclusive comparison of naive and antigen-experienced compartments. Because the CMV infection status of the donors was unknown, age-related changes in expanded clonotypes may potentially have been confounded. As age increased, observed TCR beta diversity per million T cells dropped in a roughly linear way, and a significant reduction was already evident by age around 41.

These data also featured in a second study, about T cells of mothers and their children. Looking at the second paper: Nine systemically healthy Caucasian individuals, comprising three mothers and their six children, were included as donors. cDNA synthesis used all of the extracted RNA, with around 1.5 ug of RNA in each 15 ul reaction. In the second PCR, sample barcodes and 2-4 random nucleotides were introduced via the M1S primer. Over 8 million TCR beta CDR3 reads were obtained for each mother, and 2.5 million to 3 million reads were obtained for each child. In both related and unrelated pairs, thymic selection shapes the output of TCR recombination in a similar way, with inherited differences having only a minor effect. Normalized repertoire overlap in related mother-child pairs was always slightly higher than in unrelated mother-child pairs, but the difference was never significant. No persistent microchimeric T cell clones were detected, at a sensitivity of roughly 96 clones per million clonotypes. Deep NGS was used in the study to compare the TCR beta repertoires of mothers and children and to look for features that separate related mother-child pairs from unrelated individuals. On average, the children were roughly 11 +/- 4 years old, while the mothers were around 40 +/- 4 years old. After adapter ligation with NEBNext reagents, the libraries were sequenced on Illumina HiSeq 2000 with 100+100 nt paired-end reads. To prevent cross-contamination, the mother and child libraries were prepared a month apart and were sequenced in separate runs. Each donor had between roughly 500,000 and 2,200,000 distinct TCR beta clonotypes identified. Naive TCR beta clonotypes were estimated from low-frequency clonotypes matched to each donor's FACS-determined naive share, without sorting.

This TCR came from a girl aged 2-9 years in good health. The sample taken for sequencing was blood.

This receptor has the CDR3 CSGQGPDTQYF. The bases read TGCAGCGGACAGGGTCCAGATACGCAGTATTTT. The V and J genes are TRBV29-1 and TRBJ2-3; TRBD1 lines up with 7 middle nucleotides. From V the trimming removes 7 bases and from J it removes 4 bases, while the gene matches leave 2 bases of the junction unaccounted for. In the germline V gene, CDR1 corresponds to SQVTM and CDR2 to ANQGSEA. Including cysteine and phenylalanine, the CDR3 has 11 amino acids. Only the CDR3 DNA is retained, 33 bases long and in frame from the first base.